This passage covers 20 T cell receptor beta chains from one sample sequenced in a study of CD8 T cells in Susac syndrome. RNA amounts of roughly 0.5 to 1 ug underwent reverse transcription with random hexamers. Using its own MiXCR run on the immunoSEQ multiplex PCR reads, TCRdb lists one record per CDR3 protein. Of around 150,000 distinct CDR3 sequences in the sample, 95% are singletons; the top ten hold 0.13% to 0.15%. The sequenced sample was CD4+ T cells from PBMCs. The receptors derive from a human donor with Susac syndrome.

This clonotype was seen a single time. The genes are TRBV5-1 and TRBJ1-5; TRBD1 might be the D (6 bases). V was cut by 4 bases and J by 5 bases, with 13 bases left in between. CDR1 is SGHRS and CDR2 is YFSETQ in the germline V gene. This CDR3 comprises 14 residues. The DNA for the CDR3 is TGCGCCAGCAGCGCGATGGGGGCGGATCAGCCCCAGCATTTT. Residues: CASSAMGADQPQHF.

The CDR3 bases are TGTGCCAGCAGTATGTCCGGGTTTGGGACTAGCGGTAGGAATGAGCAGTTCTTC. Translation: CASSMSGFGTSGRNEQFF. The chain links TRBV6-2 or TRBV6-3 to TRBJ2-1; 11 bases align to TRBD2. The CDR3 loop spans 18 amino acids. Germline assignment: CDR1 MNHEY and CDR2 SVGEGT. The J segment lost 7 bases and the V segment lost 5 bases, leaving 16 bases of the junction unmatched.

CDR3 sequence reads: CATSDPGQGRETQYF. DNA of the CDR3: TGTGCCACCAGTGACCCGGGACAGGGGAGAGAGACCCAGTACTTC. This chain joins TRBV24-1 and TRBJ2-5, with 10 bases aligning to TRBD1. Germline V gene data show CDR1 as KGHDR and CDR2 as SFDVKD. This CDR3 has 15 amino acids. The junction had 5 bases not matched to a gene; V was cut back by 4 bases and J by 4 bases.

The chain uses TRBV27 and TRBJ2-7, with 7 bases identical to TRBD1. The length of the CDR3 is 15 residues. Germline lookup yields CDR1 MNHEY and CDR2 SMNVEV (reference sequence). V lost 10 bases, J lost 1 base, and 13 bases stayed unmatched. The CDR3 sequence is CATSTRTGYSYEQYF. In nucleotides, the CDR3 is TGTGCCACCTCGACAAGGACAGGCTATTCCTACGAGCAGTACTTC.

The J gene is TRBJ2-5, the V gene TRBV12-3 or TRBV12-4, with a possible D match to TRBD2 (7 bases). The CDR3 contains 13 residues. V lost 4 bases to trimming and J lost 4 bases, with 10 bases between them. The CDR3 DNA reads TGTGCCAGCAGTTCCCGGGGGGCAGAGACCCAGTACTTC. It specifies CASSSRGAETQYF.

This chain uses TRBV29-1 with TRBJ2-7; no clear D. V was cut by 7 bases and J by 3 bases, with 10 bases left in between. Germline V gene sequence: CDR1 SQVTM, CDR2 ANQGSEA. The CDR3 has 11 residues. CDR3 sequence reads: CSASMGYEQYF. Written as DNA, the CDR3 is TGCAGCGCCTCGATGGGCTACGAGCAGTACTTC.

This rearrangement joins TRBV7-2 to TRBJ2-7; 8 nucleotides align to TRBD2. The ends lost 2 bases at V and 4 bases at J; junction bases unmatched: 7. Per the germline V gene, CDR1 is SGHTA and CDR2 is FQGNSA. This CDR3 spans 15 amino acids. CDR3 nucleotide sequence: TGTGCCAGCAGCTTAACCCAGCGGGAGTGGTACGAGCAGTACTTC. Amino acids: CASSLTQREWYEQYF.

Here the CDR3 reads CASSQVGLMQETQYF. For the CDR3, the DNA is TGCGCCAGCAGCCAAGTAGGTTTGATGCAAGAGACCCAGTACTTC. The gene calls are TRBV4-1 and TRBJ2-5; D call uncertain. CDR3 length equals 15 residues. V shed 1 base and J shed 2 bases, with 11 bases lying between them. Germline V gene data show CDR1 as MGHRA and CDR2 as YSYEKL.

This rearrangement joins TRBV9 to TRBJ2-7; D is unclear. The CDR3 length is 16 residues. V shed 0 bases and J shed 2 bases, with 15 bases lying between them. The germline V gene has CDR1 SGDLS and CDR2 YYNGEE. DNA of the CDR3: TGTGCCAGCAGCGTAGGGTCTAGTAGGACCACCTACGAGCAGTACTTC. Translation: CASSVGSSRTTYEQYF.

The chain employs TRBV28 and TRBJ2-3; weak D call: TRBD2 (5 bases). Germline V CDR1 and CDR2: MDHEN, SYDVKM. The CDR3 loop spans 12 amino acids. Deletions cut 6 bases from V and 4 bases from J, with 8 bases between. This chain's CDR3 is CASREVADTQYF. Written as DNA, the CDR3 is TGTGCCAGCAGGGAGGTCGCAGATACGCAGTATTTT.

This chain joins TRBV28 and TRBJ2-2; perhaps TRBD2 as D (6 bases). CDR3 size: 14 residues. In germline, CDR1 is MDHEN, CDR2 SYDVKM. Trimming pared 6 bases from V and 3 bases from J, leaving 11 bases between. CDR3 residues: CASSRRRDTGELFF. The CDR3 bases are TGTGCCAGCAGCCGCAGGAGGGACACCGGGGAGCTGTTTTTT. The full variable domain, in which reference TRBV28 and TRBJ2-2 provide the parts outside the CDR3, is DVKVTQSSRYLVKRTGEKVFLECVQDMDHENMFWYRQDPGLGLRLIYFSYDVKMKEKGDIPEGYSVSREKKERFSLILESASTNQTSMYLCASSRRRDTGELFFGEGSRLTVL.

The V and J genes are TRBV10-3 and TRBJ2-1; 7 bases are a match to TRBD1. CDR3 length: 14 amino acids. The V gene end was trimmed by 6 bases and the J gene end by 4 bases; junction bases not matched to a gene: 6. Germline CDR1 and CDR2: ENHRY and SYGVKD. CDR3 nucleotides: TGTGCCATCAGACCGGGACAGTTATACAATGAGCAGTTCTTC. Translating it yields CAIRPGQLYNEQFF.

The chain has TRBV6-5 and TRBJ2-7; D call uncertain. This CDR3 spans 14 amino acids. V dropped 4 bases and J dropped 4 bases, with 14 bases sitting between them. Germline loops: CDR1 MNHEY, CDR2 SVGAGI. CDR3 in amino acids: CASSSVGLEYEQYF. The CDR3 DNA is TGTGCCAGCAGTTCGGTGGGTTTAGAGTACGAGCAGTACTTC.

Details on this clonotype: The junction does not match germline at one end; this may be a read error. The chain links TRBV7-7 to TRBJ2-4; no reliable D call. The CDR3 is 14 amino acids. The V gene's germline CDR1 is SSHAT and CDR2 FNYEAQ (reference sequence). The CDR3 spells CASSLVAAKNIQYF. The DNA for the CDR3 is TGTGCTAGCAGCTTAGTTGCGGCCAAAAACATTCAGTACTTC.

The chain uses TRBV7-2 and TRBJ1-3; D not resolved. Germline V lookup: CDR1 SGHTA, CDR2 FQGNSA. The CDR3 extends over 15 amino acids. V lost 1 base and J lost 4, with 11 bases in between. The DNA for the CDR3 is TGTGCCAGCAGCTTAGGTCAAACGAGGGGAAACACCATATATTTT. Its protein is CASSLGQTRGNTIYF.

This chain connects TRBV7-9 to TRBJ2-5; D possibly corresponds to TRBD1 (6 bases). V lost 5 bases and J 1 base, leaving 14 bases between the germline ends. The CDR3 spans 15 residues. Germline V gives CDR1 SEHNR, CDR2 FQNEAQ (reference sequence). CDR3 in DNA: TGTGCCAGCAGCAAGGACAGCCCCCTCCAAGAGACCCAGTACTTC. The encoded protein is CASSKDSPLQETQYF.

The chain has TRBV21-1 and TRBJ2-1. TRBV21-1 is recorded as a pseudogene. The CDR3 has 17 amino acids. CDR3 coding DNA: TGTGCCAGCAGCAATGGGGAAACAACAAACTCCTACAATGAGCAGTTCTTC. It specifies CASSNGETTNSYNEQFF.

The chain couples TRBV5-4 to TRBJ1-4; D remains unclear. In germline, CDR1 is SGHNT, CDR2 YYREEE (reference sequence). V gave up 1 base and J gave up 0 bases, with 10 bases separating them. The CDR3 is 16 residues long. In DNA form, the CDR3 reads TGTGCCAGCAGCTTGTACATGACCCCAACTAATGAAAAACTGTTTTTT. This translates into CASSLYMTPTNEKLFF.

The rearrangement uses TRBV23-1 and TRBJ1-3, with 8 bases that match TRBD1. TRBV23-1 is assigned to the ORF class and has an uncertain function. The CDR3 is 15 amino acids. V shed 6 bases, J shed 9 bases, and the junction held 13 bases outside the gene matches. The CDR3 spells CASRPSDRVGLTIYF. In nucleotides, the CDR3 is TGCGCCAGCAGACCATCGGACAGGGTGGGACTCACCATATATTTT.

The chain uses TRBV7-2 and TRBJ2-1; a possible D gene is TRBD2 (6 bases). V was trimmed by 3 bases and J by 5 bases, leaving 14 bases between them. Germline CDR1 is SGHTA and CDR2 is FQGNSA. The CDR3 length is 15 residues. For the CDR3, the DNA is TGTGCCAGCAGCTTTGGCAGGCGGGGACACAATGAGCAGTTCTTC. Amino acid sequence: CASSFGRRGHNEQFF. The whole variable domain, filled in from reference TRBV7-2 and TRBJ2-1, reads GAGVSQSPSNKVTEKGKDVELRCDPISGHTALYWYRQSLGQGLEFLIYFQGNSAPDKSGLPSDRFSAERTGGSVSTLTIQRTQQEDSAVYLCASSFGRRGHNEQFFGPGTRLTVL.